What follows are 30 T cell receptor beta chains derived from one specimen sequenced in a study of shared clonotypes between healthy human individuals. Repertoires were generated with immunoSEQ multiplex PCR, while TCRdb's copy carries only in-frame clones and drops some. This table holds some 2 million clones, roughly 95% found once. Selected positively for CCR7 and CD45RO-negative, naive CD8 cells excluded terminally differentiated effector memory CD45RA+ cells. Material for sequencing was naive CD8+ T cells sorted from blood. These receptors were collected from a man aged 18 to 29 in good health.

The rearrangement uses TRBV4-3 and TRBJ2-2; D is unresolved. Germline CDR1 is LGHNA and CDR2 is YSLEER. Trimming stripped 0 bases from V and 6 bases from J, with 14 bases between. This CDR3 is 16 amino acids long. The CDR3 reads CASSQEVALVSGELFF. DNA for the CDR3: TGCGCCAGCAGCCAAGAGGTAGCCCTAGTGTCCGGGGAGCTGTTTTTT.

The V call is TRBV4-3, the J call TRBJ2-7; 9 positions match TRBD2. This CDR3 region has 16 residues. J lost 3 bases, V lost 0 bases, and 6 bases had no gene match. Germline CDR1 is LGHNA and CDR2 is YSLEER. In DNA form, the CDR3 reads TGCGCCAGCAGCCAAGACCCAGCGGGAGGTCTCTACGAGCAGTACTTC. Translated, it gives CASSQDPAGGLYEQYF.

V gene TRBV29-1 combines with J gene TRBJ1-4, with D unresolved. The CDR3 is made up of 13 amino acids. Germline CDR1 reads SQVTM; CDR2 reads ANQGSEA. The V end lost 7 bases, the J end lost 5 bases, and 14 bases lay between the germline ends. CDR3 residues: CSGMDLSNEKLFF. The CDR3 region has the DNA TGCAGCGGGATGGACTTGTCAAATGAAAAACTGTTTTTT.

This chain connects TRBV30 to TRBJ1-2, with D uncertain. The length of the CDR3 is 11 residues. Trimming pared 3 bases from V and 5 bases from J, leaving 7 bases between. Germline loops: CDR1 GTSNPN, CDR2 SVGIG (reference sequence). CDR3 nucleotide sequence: TGTGCCTGGAGGTTGGAATATGGCTACACCTTC. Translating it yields CAWRLEYGYTF.

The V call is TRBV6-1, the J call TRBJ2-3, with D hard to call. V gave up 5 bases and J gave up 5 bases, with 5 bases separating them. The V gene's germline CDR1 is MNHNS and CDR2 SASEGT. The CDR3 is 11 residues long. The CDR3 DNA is TGTGCCAGCAGTCTGGGAGATACGCAGTATTTT. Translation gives CASSLGDTQYF.

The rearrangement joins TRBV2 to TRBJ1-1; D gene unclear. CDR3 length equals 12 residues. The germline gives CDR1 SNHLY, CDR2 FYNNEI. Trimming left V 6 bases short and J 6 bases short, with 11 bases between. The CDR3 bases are TGTGCCAGCAGCGACAAGGAGGCTGAAGCTTTCTTT. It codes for CASSDKEAEAFF.

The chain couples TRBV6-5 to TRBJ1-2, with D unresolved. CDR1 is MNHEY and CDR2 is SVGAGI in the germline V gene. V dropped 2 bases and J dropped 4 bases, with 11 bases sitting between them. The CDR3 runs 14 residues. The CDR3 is CASSYGLIGYGYTF. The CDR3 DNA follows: TGTGCCAGCAGTTACGGGTTAATCGGCTATGGCTACACCTTC.

The CDR3 DNA follows: TGTGCCAGTAGTATGGGGCAGCCCAATCAGCCCCAGCATTTT. As protein: CASSMGQPNQPQHF. This chain uses TRBV19 with TRBJ1-5; TRBD1 is a possible D gene (5 bases). V gave up 3 bases and J gave up 3 bases, with 9 bases separating them. This CDR3 is built from 14 residues. Germline V gene sequence: CDR1 LNHDA, CDR2 SQIVND (reference sequence). The full variable domain, completed using reference TRBV19 and TRBJ1-5, is DGGITQSPKYLFRKEGQNVTLSCEQNLNHDAMYWYRQDPGQGLRLIYYSQIVNDFQKGDIAEGYSVSREKKESFPLTVTSAQKNPTAFYLCASSMGQPNQPQHFGDGTRLSIL.

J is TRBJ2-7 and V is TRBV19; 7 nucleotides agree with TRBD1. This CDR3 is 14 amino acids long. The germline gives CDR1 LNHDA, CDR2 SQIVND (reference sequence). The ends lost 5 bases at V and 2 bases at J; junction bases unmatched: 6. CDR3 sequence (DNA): TGTGCCAGTAGTCCAATGACAGGGCCCTACGAGCAGTACTTC. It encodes CASSPMTGPYEQYF.

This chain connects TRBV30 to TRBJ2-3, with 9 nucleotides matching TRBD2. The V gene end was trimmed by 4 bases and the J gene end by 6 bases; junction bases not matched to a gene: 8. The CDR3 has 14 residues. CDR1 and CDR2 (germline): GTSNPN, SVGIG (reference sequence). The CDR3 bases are TGTGCCTGGAACCCAGCGGGAGGCAGGGATACGCAGTATTTT. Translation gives CAWNPAGGRDTQYF.

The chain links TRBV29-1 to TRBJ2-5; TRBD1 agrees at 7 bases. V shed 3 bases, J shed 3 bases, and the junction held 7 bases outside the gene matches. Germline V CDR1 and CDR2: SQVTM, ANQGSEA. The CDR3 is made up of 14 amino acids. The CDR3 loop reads CSVDPGTDKETQYF. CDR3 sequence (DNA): TGCAGCGTTGACCCCGGGACAGATAAAGAGACCCAGTACTTC.

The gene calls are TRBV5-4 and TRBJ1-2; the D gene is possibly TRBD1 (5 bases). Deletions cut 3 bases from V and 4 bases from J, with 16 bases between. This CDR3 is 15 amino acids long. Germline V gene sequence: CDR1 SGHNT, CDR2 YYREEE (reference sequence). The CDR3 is CASSSPPGGAYGYTF. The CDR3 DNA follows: TGTGCCAGCAGCTCGCCACCGGGGGGAGCCTATGGCTACACCTTC.

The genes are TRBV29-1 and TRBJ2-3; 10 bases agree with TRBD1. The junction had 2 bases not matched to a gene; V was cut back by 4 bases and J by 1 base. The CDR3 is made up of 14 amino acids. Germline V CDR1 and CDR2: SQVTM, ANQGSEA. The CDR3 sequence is CSVGGTGGTDTQYF. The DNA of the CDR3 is TGCAGCGTTGGGGGGACAGGGGGCACAGATACGCAGTATTTT.

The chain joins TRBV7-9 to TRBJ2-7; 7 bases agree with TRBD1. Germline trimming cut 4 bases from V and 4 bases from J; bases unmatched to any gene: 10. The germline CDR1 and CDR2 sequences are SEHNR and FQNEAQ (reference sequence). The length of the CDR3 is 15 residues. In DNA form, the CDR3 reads TGTGCCAGCAGCTCGCCGGGACAGTCGTTGTACGAGCAGTACTTC. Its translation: CASSSPGQSLYEQYF.

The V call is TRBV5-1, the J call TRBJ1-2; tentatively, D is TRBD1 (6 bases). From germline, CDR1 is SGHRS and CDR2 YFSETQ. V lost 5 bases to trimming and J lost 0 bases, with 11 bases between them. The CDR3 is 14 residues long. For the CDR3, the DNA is TGCGCCAGCAGTACAGGGACGACTAACTATGGCTACACCTTC. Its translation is CASSTGTTNYGYTF.

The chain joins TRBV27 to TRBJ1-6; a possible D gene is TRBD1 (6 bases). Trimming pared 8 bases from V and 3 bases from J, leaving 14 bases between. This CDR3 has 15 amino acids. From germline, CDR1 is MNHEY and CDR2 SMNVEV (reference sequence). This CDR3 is CASSGADIYNSPLHF. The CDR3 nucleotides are TGTGCCAGCTCAGGGGCAGACATCTATAATTCACCCCTCCACTTT.

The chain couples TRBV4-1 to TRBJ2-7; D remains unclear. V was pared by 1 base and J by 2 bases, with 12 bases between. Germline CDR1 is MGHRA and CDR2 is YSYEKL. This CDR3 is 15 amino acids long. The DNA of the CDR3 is TGCGCCAGCAGCCAAGGTGACGAACTCCCCTACGAGCAGTACTTC. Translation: CASSQGDELPYEQYF.

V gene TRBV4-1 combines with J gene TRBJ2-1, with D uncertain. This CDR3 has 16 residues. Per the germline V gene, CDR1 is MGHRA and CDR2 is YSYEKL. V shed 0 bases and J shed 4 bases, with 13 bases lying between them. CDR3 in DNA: TGCGCCAGCAGCCAAGATCTGTTAAGTCATTACAATGAGCAGTTCTTC. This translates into CASSQDLLSHYNEQFF.

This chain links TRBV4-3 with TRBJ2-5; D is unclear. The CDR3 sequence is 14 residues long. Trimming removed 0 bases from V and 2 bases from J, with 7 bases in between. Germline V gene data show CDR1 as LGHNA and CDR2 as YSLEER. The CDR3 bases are TGCGCCAGCAGCCAAGAGTTAGGGCAAGAGACCCAGTACTTC. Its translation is CASSQELGQETQYF.

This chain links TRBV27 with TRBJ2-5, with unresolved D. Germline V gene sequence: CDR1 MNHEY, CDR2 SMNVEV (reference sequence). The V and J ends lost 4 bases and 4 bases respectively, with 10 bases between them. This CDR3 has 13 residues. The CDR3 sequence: CASSSFERETQYF. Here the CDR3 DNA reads TGTGCCAGCAGTTCGTTTGAGAGAGAGACCCAGTACTTC.

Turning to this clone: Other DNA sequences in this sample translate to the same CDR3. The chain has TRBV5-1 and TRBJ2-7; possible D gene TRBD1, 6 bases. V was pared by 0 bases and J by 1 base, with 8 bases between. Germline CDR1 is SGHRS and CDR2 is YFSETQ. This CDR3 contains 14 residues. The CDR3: CASSLVDSSYEQYF. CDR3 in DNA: TGCGCCAGCAGCTTGGTGGACAGTTCCTACGAGCAGTACTTC.

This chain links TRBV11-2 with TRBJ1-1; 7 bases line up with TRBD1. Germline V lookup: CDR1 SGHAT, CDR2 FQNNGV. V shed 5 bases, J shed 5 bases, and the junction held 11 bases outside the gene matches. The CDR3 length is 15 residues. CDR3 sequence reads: CASSPPDRVGTEAFF. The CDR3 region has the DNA TGTGCCAGCAGCCCCCCCGACAGGGTAGGGACTGAAGCTTTCTTT. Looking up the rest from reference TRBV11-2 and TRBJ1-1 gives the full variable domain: EAGVAQSPRYKIIEKRQSVAFWCNPISGHATLYWYQQILGQGPKLLIQFQNNGVVDDSQLPKDRFSAERLKGVDSTLKIQPAKLEDSAVYLCASSPPDRVGTEAFFGQGTRLTVV.

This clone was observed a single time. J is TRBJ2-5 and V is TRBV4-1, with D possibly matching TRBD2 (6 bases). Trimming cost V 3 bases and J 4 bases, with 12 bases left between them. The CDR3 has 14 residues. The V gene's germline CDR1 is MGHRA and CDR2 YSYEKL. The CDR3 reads CASSQGGNGETQYF. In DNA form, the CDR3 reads TGCGCCAGCAGCCAGGGCGGGAATGGAGAGACCCAGTACTTC.

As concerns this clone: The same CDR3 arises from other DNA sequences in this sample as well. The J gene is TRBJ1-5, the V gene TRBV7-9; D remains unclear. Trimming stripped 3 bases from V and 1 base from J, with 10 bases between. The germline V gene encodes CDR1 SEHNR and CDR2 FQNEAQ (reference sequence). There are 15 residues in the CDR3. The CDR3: CASSLGEYSNQPQHF. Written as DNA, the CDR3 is TGTGCCAGCAGCTTGGGCGAATACAGCAATCAGCCCCAGCATTTT. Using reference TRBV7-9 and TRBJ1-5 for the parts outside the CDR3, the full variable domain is DTGVSQNPRHKITKRGQNVTFRCDPISEHNRLYWYRQTLGQGPEFLTYFQNEAQLEKSRLLSDRFSAERPKGSFSTLEIQRTEQGDSAMYLCASSLGEYSNQPQHFGDGTRLSIL.

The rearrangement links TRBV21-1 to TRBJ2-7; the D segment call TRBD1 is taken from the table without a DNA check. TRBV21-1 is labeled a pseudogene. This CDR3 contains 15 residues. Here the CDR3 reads CASSPGTAPSYEQYF. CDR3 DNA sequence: TGTGCCAGCAGCCCCGGGACAGCCCCCTCCTACGAGCAGTACTTC.

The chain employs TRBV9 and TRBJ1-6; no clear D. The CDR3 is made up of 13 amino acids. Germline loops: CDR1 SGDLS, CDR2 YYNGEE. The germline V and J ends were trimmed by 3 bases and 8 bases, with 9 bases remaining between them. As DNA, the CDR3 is TGTGCCAGCAGCGAGGAACATGATTCACCCCTCCACTTT. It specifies CASSEEHDSPLHF.

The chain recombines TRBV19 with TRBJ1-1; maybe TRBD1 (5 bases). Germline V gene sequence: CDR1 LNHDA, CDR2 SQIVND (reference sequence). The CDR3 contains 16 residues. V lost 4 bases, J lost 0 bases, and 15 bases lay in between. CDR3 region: CASSTGLLAVNTEAFF. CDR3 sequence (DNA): TGTGCCAGTAGTACGGGACTGCTGGCGGTGAACACTGAAGCTTTCTTT.

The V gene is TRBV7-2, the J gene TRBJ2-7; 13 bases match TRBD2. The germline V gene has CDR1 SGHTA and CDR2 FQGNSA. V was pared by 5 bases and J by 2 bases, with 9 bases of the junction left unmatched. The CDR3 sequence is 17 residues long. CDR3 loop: CASSQKGGLAGTYEQYF. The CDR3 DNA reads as TGTGCCAGCAGCCAAAAGGGGGGACTAGCGGGGACCTACGAGCAGTACTTC.

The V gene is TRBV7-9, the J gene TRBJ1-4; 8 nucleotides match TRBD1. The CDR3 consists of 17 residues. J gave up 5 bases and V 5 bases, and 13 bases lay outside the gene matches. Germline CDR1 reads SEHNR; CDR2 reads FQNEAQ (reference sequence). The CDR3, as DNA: TGTGCCAGCAGCCCGTCTATGGACAGGGAAGAAAATGAAAAACTGTTTTTT. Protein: CASSPSMDREENEKLFF.

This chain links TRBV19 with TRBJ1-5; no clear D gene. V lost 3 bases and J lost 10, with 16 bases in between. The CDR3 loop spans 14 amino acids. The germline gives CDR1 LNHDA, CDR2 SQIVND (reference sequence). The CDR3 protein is CASSIDQAGSPQHF. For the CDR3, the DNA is TGTGCCAGTAGTATTGACCAGGCGGGATCACCCCAGCATTTT.